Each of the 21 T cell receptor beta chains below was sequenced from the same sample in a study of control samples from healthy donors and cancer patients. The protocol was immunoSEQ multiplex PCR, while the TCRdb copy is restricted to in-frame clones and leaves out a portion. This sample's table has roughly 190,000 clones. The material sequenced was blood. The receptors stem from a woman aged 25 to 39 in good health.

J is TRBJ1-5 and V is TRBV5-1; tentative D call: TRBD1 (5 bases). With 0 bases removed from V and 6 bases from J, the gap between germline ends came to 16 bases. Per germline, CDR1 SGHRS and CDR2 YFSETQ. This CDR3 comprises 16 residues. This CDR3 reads CASSLEAMGGTQPQHF. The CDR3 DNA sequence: TGCGCCAGCAGCTTGGAAGCGATGGGAGGGACTCAGCCCCAGCATTTT.

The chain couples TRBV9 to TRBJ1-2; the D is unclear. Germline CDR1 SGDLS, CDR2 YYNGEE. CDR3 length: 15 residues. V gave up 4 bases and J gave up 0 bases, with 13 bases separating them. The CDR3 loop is CASSTRALANYGYTF. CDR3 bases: TGTGCCAGCAGCACTAGGGCGTTAGCTAACTATGGCTACACCTTC.

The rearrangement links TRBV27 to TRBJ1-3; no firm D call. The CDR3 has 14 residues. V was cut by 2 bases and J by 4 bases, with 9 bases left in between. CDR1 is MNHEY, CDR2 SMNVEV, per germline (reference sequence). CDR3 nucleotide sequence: TGTGCCAGCAGTTTACGAGGGATAGGAAACACCATATATTTT. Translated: CASSLRGIGNTIYF.

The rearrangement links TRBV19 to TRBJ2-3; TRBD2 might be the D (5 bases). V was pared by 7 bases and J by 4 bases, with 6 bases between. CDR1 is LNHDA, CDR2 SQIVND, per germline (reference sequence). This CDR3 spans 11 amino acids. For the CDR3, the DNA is TGTGCCAGTAAGGGAGCAGATACGCAGTATTTT. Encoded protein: CASKGADTQYF.

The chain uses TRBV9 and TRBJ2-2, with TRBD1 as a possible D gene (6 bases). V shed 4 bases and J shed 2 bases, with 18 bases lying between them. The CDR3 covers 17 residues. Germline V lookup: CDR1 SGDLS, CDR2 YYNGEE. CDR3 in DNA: TGTGCCAGCAGCCTTCGGACAGAGGGCTTTAACACCGGGGAGCTGTTTTTT. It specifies CASSLRTEGFNTGELFF.

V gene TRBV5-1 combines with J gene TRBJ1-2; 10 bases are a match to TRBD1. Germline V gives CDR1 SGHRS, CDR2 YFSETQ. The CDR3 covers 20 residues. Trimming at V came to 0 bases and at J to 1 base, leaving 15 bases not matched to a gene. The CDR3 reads CASSLAGDRGWRAINYGYTF. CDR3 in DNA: TGCGCCAGCAGCTTGGCTGGGGACAGGGGATGGAGGGCAATTAACTATGGCTACACCTTC. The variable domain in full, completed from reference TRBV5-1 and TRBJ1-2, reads KAGVTQTPRYLIKTRGQQVTLSCSPISGHRSVSWYQQTPGQGLQFLFEYFSETQRNKGNFPGRFSGRQFSNSRSEMNVSTLELGDSALYLCASSLAGDRGWRAINYGYTFGSGTRLTVV.

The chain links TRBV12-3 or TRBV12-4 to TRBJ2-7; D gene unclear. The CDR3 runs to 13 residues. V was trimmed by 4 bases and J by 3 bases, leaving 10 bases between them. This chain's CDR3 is CASSSNLNYEQYF. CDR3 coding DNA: TGTGCCAGCAGTTCTAACTTGAACTACGAGCAGTACTTC.

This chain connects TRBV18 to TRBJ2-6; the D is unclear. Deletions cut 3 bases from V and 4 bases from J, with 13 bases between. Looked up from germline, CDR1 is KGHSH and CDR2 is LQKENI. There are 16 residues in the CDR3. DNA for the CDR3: TGTGCCAGCTCACCGATTTCTGGGGTCGGGGCCAACGTCCTGACTTTC. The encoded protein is CASSPISGVGANVLTF.

CDR3 nucleotide sequence: TGTGCCAGCAGTTTAGATCCCCTCTATGGCTACACCTTC. It translates to CASSLDPLYGYTF. The gene calls are TRBV12-3 or TRBV12-4 and TRBJ1-2; D is unresolved. This CDR3 spans 13 amino acids. V was pared by 1 base and J by 4 bases, with 7 bases between.

CDR3 sequence reads: CASSPPQGRGEKLFF. In DNA form, the CDR3 reads TGTGCCAGCTCACCACCGCAGGGCCGGGGAGAAAAACTGTTTTTT. The chain uses TRBV18 and TRBJ1-4; the D gene is possibly TRBD1 (5 bases). Germline CDR1 and CDR2: KGHSH and LQKENI. The CDR3 totals 15 residues. V was trimmed by 0 bases and J by 8 bases, leaving 13 bases between them.

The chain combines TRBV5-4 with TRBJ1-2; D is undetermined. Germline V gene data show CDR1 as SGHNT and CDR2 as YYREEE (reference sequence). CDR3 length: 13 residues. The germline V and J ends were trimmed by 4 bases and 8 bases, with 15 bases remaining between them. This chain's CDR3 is CASSPSQRRGYTF. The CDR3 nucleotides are TGTGCCAGCAGCCCATCGCAGAGAAGGGGCTACACCTTC.

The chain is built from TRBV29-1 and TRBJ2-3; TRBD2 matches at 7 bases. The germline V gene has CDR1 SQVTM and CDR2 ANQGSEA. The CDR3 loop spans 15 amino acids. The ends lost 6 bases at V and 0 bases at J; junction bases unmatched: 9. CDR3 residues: CSVEIAGTSTDTQYF. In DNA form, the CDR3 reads TGCAGCGTCGAGATAGCGGGCACTAGCACAGATACGCAGTATTTT.

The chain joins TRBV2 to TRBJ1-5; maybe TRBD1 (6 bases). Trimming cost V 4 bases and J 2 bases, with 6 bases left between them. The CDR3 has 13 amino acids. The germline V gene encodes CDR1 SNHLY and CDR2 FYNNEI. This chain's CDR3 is CASSGTGNQPQHF. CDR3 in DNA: TGTGCCAGCAGTGGGACAGGCAATCAGCCCCAGCATTTT.

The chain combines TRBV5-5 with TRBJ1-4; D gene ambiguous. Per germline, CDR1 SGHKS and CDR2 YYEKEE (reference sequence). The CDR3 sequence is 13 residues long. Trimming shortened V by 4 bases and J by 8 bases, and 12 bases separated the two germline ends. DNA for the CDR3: TGTGCCAGCAGCAGAGCCCCGCGGGAAAAACTGTTTTTT. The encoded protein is CASSRAPREKLFF.

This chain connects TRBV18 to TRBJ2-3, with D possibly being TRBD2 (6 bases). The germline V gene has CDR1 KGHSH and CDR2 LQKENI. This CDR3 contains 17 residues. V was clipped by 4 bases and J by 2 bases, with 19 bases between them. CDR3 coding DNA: TGTGCCAGCTCACGGGGGGAGGAGCACAACCCCACAGATACGCAGTATTTT. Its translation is CASSRGEEHNPTDTQYF.

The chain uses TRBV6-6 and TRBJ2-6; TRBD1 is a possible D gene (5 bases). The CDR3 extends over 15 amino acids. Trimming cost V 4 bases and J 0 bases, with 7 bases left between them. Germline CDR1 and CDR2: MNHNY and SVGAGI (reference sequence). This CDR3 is CASSSDSSGANVLTF. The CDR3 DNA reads TGTGCCAGCAGTTCCGACAGCTCTGGGGCCAACGTCCTGACTTTC.

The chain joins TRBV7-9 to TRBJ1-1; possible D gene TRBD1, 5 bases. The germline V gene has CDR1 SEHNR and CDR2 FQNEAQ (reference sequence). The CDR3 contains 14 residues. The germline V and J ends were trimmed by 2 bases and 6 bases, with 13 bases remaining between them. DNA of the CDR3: TGTGCCAGCAGCTTACAGGGTACTTTGTCTGAAGCTTTCTTT. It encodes CASSLQGTLSEAFF.

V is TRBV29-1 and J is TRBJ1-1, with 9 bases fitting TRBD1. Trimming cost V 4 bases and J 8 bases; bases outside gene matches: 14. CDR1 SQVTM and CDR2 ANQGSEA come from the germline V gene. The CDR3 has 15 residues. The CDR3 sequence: CSVVRGGTGGEEAFF. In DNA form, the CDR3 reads TGCAGCGTTGTTAGAGGGGGAACAGGGGGCGAAGAAGCTTTCTTT.

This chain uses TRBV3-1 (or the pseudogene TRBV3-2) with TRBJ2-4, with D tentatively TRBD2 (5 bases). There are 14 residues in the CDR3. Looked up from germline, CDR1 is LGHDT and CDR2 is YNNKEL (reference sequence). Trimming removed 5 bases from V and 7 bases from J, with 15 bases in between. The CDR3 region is CASSSGESGNIQYF. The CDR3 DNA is TGTGCCAGCAGCTCCGGGGAGTCTGGGAACATTCAGTACTTC.

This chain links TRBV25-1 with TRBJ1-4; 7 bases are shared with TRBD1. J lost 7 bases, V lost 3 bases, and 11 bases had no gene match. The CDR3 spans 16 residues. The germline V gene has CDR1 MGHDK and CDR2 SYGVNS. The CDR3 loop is CASSDRRRGLGEKLFF. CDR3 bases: TGTGCCAGCAGTGATCGACGTAGGGGGCTGGGTGAAAAACTGTTTTTT. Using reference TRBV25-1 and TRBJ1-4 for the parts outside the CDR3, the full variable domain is EADIYQTPRYLVIGTGKKITLECSQTMGHDKMYWYQQDPGMELHLIHYSYGVNSTEKGDLSSESTVSRIRTEHFPLTLESARPSHTSQYLCASSDRRRGLGEKLFFGSGTQLSVL.

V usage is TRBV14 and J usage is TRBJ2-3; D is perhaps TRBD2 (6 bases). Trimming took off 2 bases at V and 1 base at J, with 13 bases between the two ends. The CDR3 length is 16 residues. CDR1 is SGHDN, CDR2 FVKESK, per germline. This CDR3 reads CASSQNSGWGTDTQYF. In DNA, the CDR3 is TGTGCCAGCAGCCAAAATAGCGGATGGGGCACAGATACGCAGTATTTT.